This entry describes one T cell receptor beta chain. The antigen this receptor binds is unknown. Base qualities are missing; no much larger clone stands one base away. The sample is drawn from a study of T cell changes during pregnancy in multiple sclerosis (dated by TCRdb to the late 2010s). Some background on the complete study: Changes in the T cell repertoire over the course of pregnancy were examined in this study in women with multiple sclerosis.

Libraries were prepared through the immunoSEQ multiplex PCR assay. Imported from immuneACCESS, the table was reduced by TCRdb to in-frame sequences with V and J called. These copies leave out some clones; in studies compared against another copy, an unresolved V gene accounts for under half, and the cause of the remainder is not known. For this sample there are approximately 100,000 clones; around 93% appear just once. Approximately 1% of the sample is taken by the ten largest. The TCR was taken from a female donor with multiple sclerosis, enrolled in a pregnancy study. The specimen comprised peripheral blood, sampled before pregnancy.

CDR3 protein: CASSVGSDRVGGYTF. The DNA sequence is TGTGCCAGCAGCGTAGGATCTGACAGGGTGGGCGGCTACACCTTC. The chain is made from TRBV9 and TRBJ1-2, with 7 central nucleotides matching TRBD1. The CDR3, from cysteine to phenylalanine, totals 15 residues. The read is trimmed to its CDR3 DNA, 45 bases read in frame from base 1. The junction shows trimming of 0 bases on V and 8 bases on J, and the gene matches do not reach 10 bases of it. The germline V gene encodes CDR1 SGDLS and CDR2 YYNGEE.